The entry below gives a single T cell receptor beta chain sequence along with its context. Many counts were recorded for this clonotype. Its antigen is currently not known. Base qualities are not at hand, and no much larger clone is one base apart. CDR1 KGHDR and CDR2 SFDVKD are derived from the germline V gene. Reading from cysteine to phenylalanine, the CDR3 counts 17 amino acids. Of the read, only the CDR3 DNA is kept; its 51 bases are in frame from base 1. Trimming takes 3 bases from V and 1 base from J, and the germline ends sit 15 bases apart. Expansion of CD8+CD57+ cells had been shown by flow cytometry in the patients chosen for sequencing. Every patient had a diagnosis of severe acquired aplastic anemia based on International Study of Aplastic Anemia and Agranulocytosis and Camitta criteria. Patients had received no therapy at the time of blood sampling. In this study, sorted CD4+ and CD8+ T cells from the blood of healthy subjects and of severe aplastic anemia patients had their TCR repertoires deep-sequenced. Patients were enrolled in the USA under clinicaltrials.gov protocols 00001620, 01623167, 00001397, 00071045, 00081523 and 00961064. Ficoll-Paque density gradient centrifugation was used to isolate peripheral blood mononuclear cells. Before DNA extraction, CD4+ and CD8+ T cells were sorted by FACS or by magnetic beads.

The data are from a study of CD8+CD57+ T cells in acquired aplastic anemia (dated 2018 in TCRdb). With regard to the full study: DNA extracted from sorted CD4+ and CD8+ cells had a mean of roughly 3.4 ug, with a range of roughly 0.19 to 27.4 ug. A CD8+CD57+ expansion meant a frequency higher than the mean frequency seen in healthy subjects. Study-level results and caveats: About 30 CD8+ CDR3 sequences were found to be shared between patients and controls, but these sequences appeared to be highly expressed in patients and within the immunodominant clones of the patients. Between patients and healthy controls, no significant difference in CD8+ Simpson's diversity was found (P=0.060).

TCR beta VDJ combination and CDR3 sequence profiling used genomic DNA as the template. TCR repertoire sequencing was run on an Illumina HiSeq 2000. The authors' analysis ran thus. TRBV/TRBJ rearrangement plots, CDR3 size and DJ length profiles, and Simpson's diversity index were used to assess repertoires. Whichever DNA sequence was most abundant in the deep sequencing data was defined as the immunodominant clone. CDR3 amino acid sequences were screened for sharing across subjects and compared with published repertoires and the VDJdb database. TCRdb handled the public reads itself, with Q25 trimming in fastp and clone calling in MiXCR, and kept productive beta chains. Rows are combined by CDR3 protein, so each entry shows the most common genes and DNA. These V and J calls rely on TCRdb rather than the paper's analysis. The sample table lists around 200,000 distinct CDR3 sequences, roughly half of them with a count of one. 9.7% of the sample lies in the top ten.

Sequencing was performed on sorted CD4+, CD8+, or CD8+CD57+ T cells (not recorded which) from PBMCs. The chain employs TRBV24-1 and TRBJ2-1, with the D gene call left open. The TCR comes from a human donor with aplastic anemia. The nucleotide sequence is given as TGTGCCACCAGTGATAAGGCACCCAGAAGGTCCTACAATGAGCAGTTCTTC. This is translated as CATSDKAPRRSYNEQFF.